The 18 T cell receptor beta chains listed next were all sequenced from one sample in a study of blood T cell repertoires in COVID-19. Profiled with immunoSEQ multiplex PCR; TCRdb holds only in-frame clones, not every one. The sample has about 180,000 clones; 88% are singletons. Material: PBMCs or T cells enriched from blood (not recorded which). Source of these receptors: a woman aged 18-35 years who had recovered from COVID-19.

The V call is TRBV2, the J call TRBJ1-3; D call uncertain. V was pared by 3 bases and J by 8 bases, with 20 bases between. The CDR3 is made up of 16 amino acids. Germline CDR1 is SNHLY and CDR2 is FYNNEI. CDR3 loop: CASSDPRNWPEDTIYF. DNA for the CDR3: TGTGCCAGCAGTGACCCGCGGAACTGGCCTGAGGACACCATATATTTT.

The V and J genes are TRBV28 and TRBJ2-6; TRBD1 matches 8 bases. The CDR3 is 15 amino acids. Germline V gives CDR1 MDHEN, CDR2 SYDVKM. The J segment lost 4 bases and the V segment lost 6 bases, leaving 5 bases of the junction unmatched. CDR3 protein: CASRTRGQGANVLTF. CDR3 bases: TGTGCCAGCAGGACCAGGGGGCAAGGGGCCAACGTCCTGACTTTC.

The J gene is TRBJ2-7, the V gene TRBV10-2; TRBD2 is a possible D gene (6 bases). The CDR3 runs 14 residues. V lost 3 bases and J lost 0, with 9 bases in between. CDR1 is WSHSY and CDR2 is SAAADI in the germline V gene. This CDR3 reads CASSDLASSYEQYF. The CDR3 coding sequence is TGCGCCAGCAGTGACCTAGCGTCCTCCTACGAGCAGTACTTC.

The chain has TRBV12-1 and TRBJ2-5; the DNA was not compared with TRBD2, the D call given in the table. TRBV12-1 is flagged as a pseudogene. The CDR3 totals 17 residues. The CDR3 region has the DNA TGTGCCAGCAGCTTTATTTTGGCGGGAGGGCCTAGTGAGACCCAGTACTTC. Its protein is CASSFILAGGPSETQYF.

The chain carries TRBV6-2 or TRBV6-3 and TRBJ1-5; 8 bases agree with TRBD1. The CDR3 is 16 residues long. Germline loops: CDR1 MNHEY, CDR2 SVGEGT. V lost 2 bases and J lost 6; bases outside the gene matches: 9. This CDR3 is CASSYLTGGPSQPQHF. Here the CDR3 DNA reads TGTGCCAGCAGTTACCTCACAGGGGGTCCGAGTCAGCCCCAGCATTTT.

The genes are TRBV28 and TRBJ1-2; the D is unclear. Between the trimmed V and J ends, which lost 5 bases and 0 bases, there was a span of 19 bases. The CDR3 consists of 17 residues. Germline V CDR1 and CDR2: MDHEN, SYDVKM. The CDR3 coding sequence is TGTGCCAGCAGTCCCCCAAAATGGGCCCCGGCTAACTATGGCTACACCTTC. Its protein product is CASSPPKWAPANYGYTF.

The CDR3, as DNA: TGTGCCAGCAGTTCTACTCAAGAGACCCAGTACTTC. This encodes CASSSTQETQYF. This sequence joins TRBV6-2 or TRBV6-3 and TRBJ2-5; D remains ambiguous. The germline CDR1 and CDR2 sequences are MNHEY and SVGEGT. CDR3 length: 12 residues. V was shortened by 4 bases and J by 2 bases, with 5 bases between the two germline ends.

This chain links TRBV3-1 (or the pseudogene TRBV3-2) with TRBJ1-6; D is unresolved. This CDR3 is 14 amino acids long. Germline-derived CDR1 and CDR2 are LGHDT and YNNKEL (reference sequence). Trimming shortened V by 0 bases and J by 9 bases, and 9 bases separated the two germline ends. CDR3 region: CASSQDSRASPLHF. The CDR3 bases are TGTGCCAGCAGCCAAGATAGTCGAGCTTCACCCCTCCACTTT.

This clone showed up just a few times. V usage is TRBV19 and J usage is TRBJ2-7, with 7 positions matching TRBD2. Germline CDR1 is LNHDA and CDR2 is SQIVND (reference sequence). J lost 2 bases, V lost 3 bases, and 7 bases had no gene match. There are 15 residues in the CDR3. Here the CDR3 reads CASSMAGGSPYEQYF. The CDR3 nucleotides read TGTGCCAGTAGTATGGCCGGGGGGAGCCCCTACGAGCAGTACTTC.

The rearrangement joins TRBV30 to TRBJ2-7, with 10 bases matching TRBD1. The germline gives CDR1 GTSNPN, CDR2 SVGIG (reference sequence). V was pared by 5 bases and J by 4 bases, with 5 bases of the junction left unmatched. This CDR3 spans 13 amino acids. CDR3: CAWCRDRGYEQYF. CDR3 sequence (DNA): TGTGCCTGGTGCCGGGACAGGGGTTACGAGCAGTACTTC.

V usage is TRBV7-9 and J usage is TRBJ2-7, with D perhaps matching TRBD2 (6 bases). With 4 bases removed from V and 2 bases from J, the gap between germline ends came to 15 bases. The CDR3 extends over 15 amino acids. The germline V gene has CDR1 SEHNR and CDR2 FQNEAQ (reference sequence). The DNA for the CDR3 is TGTGCCAGCAGCTCCAGGACGGGAGCCGCCTACGAGCAGTACTTC. Amino acid sequence: CASSSRTGAAYEQYF.

The chain links TRBV27 to TRBJ1-1; possible D gene TRBD1, 5 bases. The CDR3 has 11 residues. The V end was cut by 5 bases, the J end by 7 bases, with 8 bases between. Germline V gives CDR1 MNHEY, CDR2 SMNVEV (reference sequence). DNA of the CDR3: TGTGCCAGCAGTCAGGGCGGTGAAGCTTTCTTT. Its translation: CASSQGGEAFF.

The chain couples TRBV10-2 to TRBJ1-6; TRBD1 might be the D (5 bases). The CDR3 length is 14 residues. Germline loops: CDR1 WSHSY, CDR2 SAAADI. The V gene lost 8 bases and the J gene lost 5 bases, with 13 bases spanning the gap. The CDR3 spells CASRVSGDNSPLHF. The CDR3 DNA reads as TGCGCCAGCCGGGTATCGGGGGATAATTCACCCCTCCACTTT.

This chain uses TRBV2 with TRBJ1-1; 10 bases are a match to TRBD1. CDR3 length: 15 residues. J gave up 5 bases and V 10 bases, and 13 bases lay outside the gene matches. Germline V gene data show CDR1 as SNHLY and CDR2 as FYNNEI. CDR3 in amino acids: CATPYQGQGFTEAFF. The CDR3 DNA reads TGTGCCACCCCCTACCAGGGACAGGGGTTTACTGAAGCTTTCTTT.

The chain uses TRBV3-1 (or the pseudogene TRBV3-2) and TRBJ1-6, with TRBD1 matching 8 bases. The length of the CDR3 is 16 residues. The trim removed 1 base at V and 8 bases at J, leaving 7 bases unmatched. The germline gives CDR1 LGHDT, CDR2 YNNKEL (reference sequence). As DNA, the CDR3 is TGTGCCAGCAGCCAAGGGGCAGGGACAGGCTATTCACCCCTCCACTTT. This encodes CASSQGAGTGYSPLHF.

The rearrangement uses TRBV7-3 and TRBJ2-2, with a weak D call TRBD2 (6 bases). V shed 1 base and J shed 7 bases, with 7 bases lying between them. CDR1 SGHTA and CDR2 FQGTGA come from the germline V gene. This CDR3 is 13 amino acids long. CDR3 in amino acids: CASSLIGGGELFF. CDR3 coding DNA: TGTGCCAGCAGCTTAATCGGGGGCGGGGAGCTGTTTTTT.

The chain links TRBV3-1 (or the pseudogene TRBV3-2) to TRBJ1-2; 7 positions match TRBD1. Germline CDR1 and CDR2: LGHDT and YNNKEL (reference sequence). The CDR3 runs to 15 residues. Trimming took 2 bases from V and 8 from J; bases not matched to a gene: 11. CDR3 DNA sequence: TGTGCCAGCAGCCAACTCAACAGGGGAAGTGGAGGCTACACCTTC. Protein sequence: CASSQLNRGSGGYTF.

This chain joins TRBV4-1 and TRBJ2-1; TRBD2 aligns across 10 bases. The V and J ends lost 1 base and 7 bases, in that order; junction bases with no gene match: 4. The germline CDR1 and CDR2 sequences are MGHRA and YSYEKL. This CDR3 is built from 15 residues. The CDR3 DNA sequence: TGCGCCAGCAGCCAAGGTAGCGGGGGGATAAATGAGCAGTTCTTC. This gives the protein CASSQGSGGINEQFF.